The present T cell receptor (beta chain) was sequenced within a study of blood T cell repertoires in COVID-19. The wider study: T cells, B-cell-depleted T cells, or PBMCs supplied cDNA or gDNA.

Germline loops: CDR1 SNHLY, CDR2 FYNNEI. The CDR3 has 13 residues. V lost 0 bases and J lost 5, with 6 bases in between. Authors' methods: For nucleated cells, counts were estimated from reference gene primer amplification. TCRdb keeps only in-frame clones here, not all; method: immunoSEQ multiplex PCR. The DNA gave D and trimming, while V, J and clone size come from that table. The sample holds about 240,000 clones, approximately 85% seen once. Sequencing was carried out using peripheral blood. The sequence came from a woman aged 60-70 years with active or convalescent COVID-19. The chain has TRBV2 and TRBJ2-3; D is ambiguous. The CDR3 here is CASSEARRDTQYF. The CDR3 nucleotides read TGTGCCAGCAGTGAAGCGAGGAGAGATACGCAGTATTTT.